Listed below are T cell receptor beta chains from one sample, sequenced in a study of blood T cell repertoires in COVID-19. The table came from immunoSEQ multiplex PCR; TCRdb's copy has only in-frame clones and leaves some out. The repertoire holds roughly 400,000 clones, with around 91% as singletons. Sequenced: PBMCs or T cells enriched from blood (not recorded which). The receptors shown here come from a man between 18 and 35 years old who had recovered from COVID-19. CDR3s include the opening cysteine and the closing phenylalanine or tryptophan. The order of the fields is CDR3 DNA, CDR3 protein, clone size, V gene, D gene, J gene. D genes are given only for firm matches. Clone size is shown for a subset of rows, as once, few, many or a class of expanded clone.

cdr3_nt: TGTGCCAGCAGTGAAGGGGCGGCGGGAACAAAACCCTACGAGCAGTACTTC; cdr3_aa: CASSEGAAGTKPYEQYF; clone_size: NA; v_call: TRBV6-1; d_call: NA; j_call: TRBJ2-7
cdr3_nt: TGTGCCAGCAGCCCAGCGGGAGTCGGGGAGACCCAGTACTTC; cdr3_aa: CASSPAGVGETQYF; clone_size: NA; v_call: TRBV9; d_call: TRBD2; j_call: TRBJ2-5
cdr3_nt: TGTGCCAGCAGCTTATCGTTCAGGGGGAACGCTGAAGCTTTCTTT; cdr3_aa: CASSLSFRGNAEAFF; clone_size: NA; v_call: TRBV11-2; d_call: TRBD1; j_call: TRBJ1-1
cdr3_nt: TGTGCCAGCAGCCACCCAGGGCGGGGGGGAGAGACCCAGTACTTC; cdr3_aa: CASSHPGRGGETQYF; clone_size: NA; v_call: TRBV5-4; d_call: TRBD2; j_call: TRBJ2-5
cdr3_nt: TGTGCCTGGAGTGTAAACCAGGGCTACGAGCAGTACTTC; cdr3_aa: CAWSVNQGYEQYF; clone_size: NA; v_call: TRBV30; d_call: NA; j_call: TRBJ2-7
cdr3_nt: TGTGCCAGCAGTTTATCTTCTAGAGGGACCGGGGAGCTGTTTTTT; cdr3_aa: CASSLSSRGTGELFF; clone_size: few; v_call: TRBV27; d_call: NA; j_call: TRBJ2-2
cdr3_nt: TGTGCCAGCAGGCTAACAGGGGGCACTGAAGCTTTCTTT; cdr3_aa: CASRLTGGTEAFF; clone_size: NA; v_call: TRBV6-5; d_call: TRBD1; j_call: TRBJ1-1
cdr3_nt: TGTGCCAGCAGTGTCAGGGTGGGATCACCCCTCCACTTT; cdr3_aa: CASSVRVGSPLHF; clone_size: NA; v_call: TRBV6-6; d_call: NA; j_call: TRBJ1-6
cdr3_nt: TGTGCCAGCAGTGCCGGGACTAGCAACAATGAGCAGTTCTTC; cdr3_aa: CASSAGTSNNEQFF; clone_size: NA; v_call: TRBV9; d_call: TRBD2; j_call: TRBJ2-1
cdr3_nt: TGTGCCAGCAGCCTCAGACAGGGGACAGATACGCAGTATTTT; cdr3_aa: CASSLRQGTDTQYF; clone_size: NA; v_call: TRBV3-1/TRBV3-2; d_call: TRBD1; j_call: TRBJ2-3
cdr3_nt: TGTGCCATCAGTGAGCACAGGGTGGGGGACTATGGCTACACCTTC; cdr3_aa: CAISEHRVGDYGYTF; clone_size: once; v_call: TRBV10-3; d_call: NA; j_call: TRBJ1-2
cdr3_nt: TGTGCCAGCAGTCGAGATGGACAGGGTTGGGAGACCCAGTACTTC; cdr3_aa: CASSRDGQGWETQYF; clone_size: once; v_call: TRBV2; d_call: TRBD1; j_call: TRBJ2-5
cdr3_nt: TGTGCCAGCAGCTTGGATGGAGACAGGGTTCGGGCTTTCTTT; cdr3_aa: CASSLDGDRVRAFF; clone_size: NA; v_call: TRBV5-5; d_call: TRBD1; j_call: TRBJ1-1
cdr3_nt: TGTGCCAGCAGTTTTTCTAGCGGGAGGAATGAGCAGTTCTTC; cdr3_aa: CASSFSSGRNEQFF; clone_size: few; v_call: TRBV28; d_call: TRBD2; j_call: TRBJ2-1
cdr3_nt: TGTGCCAGTAGTATAGGGGGGAAGACTAGCGGGAGATCCTACAATGAGCAGTTCTTC; cdr3_aa: CASSIGGKTSGRSYNEQFF; clone_size: NA; v_call: TRBV19; d_call: TRBD2; j_call: TRBJ2-1
cdr3_nt: TGTGCCAGCAGTGGGCTAGCGGACTCCTACGAGCAGTACTTC; cdr3_aa: CASSGLADSYEQYF; clone_size: NA; v_call: TRBV25-1; d_call: TRBD2; j_call: TRBJ2-7
cdr3_nt: TGTGCCAGCAGCCCGACAATGAACACTGAAGCTTTCTTT; cdr3_aa: CASSPTMNTEAFF; clone_size: NA; v_call: TRBV6-2/TRBV6-3; d_call: NA; j_call: TRBJ1-1
cdr3_nt: TGTGCCAGCAGCCAGGGACTAGCGGGCATAGCTAGGGAGCTGTTTTTT; cdr3_aa: CASSQGLAGIARELFF; clone_size: NA; v_call: TRBV5-4; d_call: TRBD2; j_call: TRBJ2-2
cdr3_nt: TGTGCCACCAGTGAACGGACAGGGAAAGCTTTCTTT; cdr3_aa: CATSERTGKAFF; clone_size: NA; v_call: TRBV24-1; d_call: TRBD1; j_call: TRBJ1-1
cdr3_nt: TGTGCCAGTGGGGACAGGGGATTCACTGAAGCTTTCTTT; cdr3_aa: CASGDRGFTEAFF; clone_size: NA; v_call: TRBV19; d_call: TRBD1; j_call: TRBJ1-1
cdr3_nt: TGCGCCAGCAGTCCCGGGACTGTGATAAATCAGCCCCAGCATTTT; cdr3_aa: CASSPGTVINQPQHF; clone_size: once; v_call: TRBV5-1; d_call: NA; j_call: TRBJ1-5
cdr3_nt: TGTGCCAGTTCTACGGGACTCGGCACAGATACGCAGTATTTT; cdr3_aa: CASSTGLGTDTQYF; clone_size: NA; v_call: TRBV19; d_call: NA; j_call: TRBJ2-3
cdr3_nt: TGTGCCAGCAGCTCGAACCGACACTACGAGCAGTACTTC; cdr3_aa: CASSSNRHYEQYF; clone_size: NA; v_call: TRBV7-9; d_call: NA; j_call: TRBJ2-7
cdr3_nt: TGTGCCACCAGCACAGCCACACAGGGCTGGGGTAATGAAAAACTGTTTTTT; cdr3_aa: CATSTATQGWGNEKLFF; clone_size: NA; v_call: TRBV15; d_call: NA; j_call: TRBJ1-4
cdr3_nt: TGTGCCAGCAGCCAAGGACGGGTCGGGGAGGAGCAGTTCTTC; cdr3_aa: CASSQGRVGEEQFF; clone_size: NA; v_call: TRBV4-2; d_call: NA; j_call: TRBJ2-1
cdr3_nt: TGTGCCAGCAGCCCCTCGCGGGCGGGGAGGGAGCAGTTCTTC; cdr3_aa: CASSPSRAGREQFF; clone_size: NA; v_call: TRBV3-1/TRBV3-2; d_call: NA; j_call: TRBJ2-1
cdr3_nt: TGTGCCAGCAGTGATTTGCCCGGGGGGCCCCAGCATTTT; cdr3_aa: CASSDLPGGPQHF; clone_size: NA; v_call: TRBV6-1; d_call: NA; j_call: TRBJ1-5
cdr3_nt: TGTGCCAGCAGCAAACAAACAGCACTAGCCAAAAACATTCAGTACTTC; cdr3_aa: CASSKQTALAKNIQYF; clone_size: NA; v_call: TRBV6-6; d_call: NA; j_call: TRBJ2-4
cdr3_nt: TGTGCCAGCAGCTCCCCTAGCACAGATACGCAGTATTTT; cdr3_aa: CASSSPSTDTQYF; clone_size: NA; v_call: TRBV7-3; d_call: NA; j_call: TRBJ2-3
cdr3_nt: TGTGCCAGCAGTTACTCACACCAGCGGGGGGGCAATGAGCAGTTCTTC; cdr3_aa: CASSYSHQRGGNEQFF; clone_size: once; v_call: TRBV6-5; d_call: TRBD2; j_call: TRBJ2-1
cdr3_nt: TGTGCCAGCAGTTACATCGGGGGGCCTGGAAACACCATATATTTT; cdr3_aa: CASSYIGGPGNTIYF; clone_size: NA; v_call: TRBV6-5; d_call: NA; j_call: TRBJ1-3
cdr3_nt: TGCAGCGCCCAGGTCACTGAAGCTTTCTTT; cdr3_aa: CSAQVTEAFF; clone_size: few; v_call: TRBV29-1; d_call: NA; j_call: TRBJ1-1
cdr3_nt: TGTGCCAGCAGGGACGACGGACAGGGGCCTCGCACTTTCTTT; cdr3_aa: CASRDDGQGPRTFF; clone_size: NA; v_call: TRBV2; d_call: TRBD1; j_call: TRBJ1-1
cdr3_nt: TGTGCCAGCAGCCAGGGAGCGGGACCCCTCTCCTACGAGCAGTACTTC; cdr3_aa: CASSQGAGPLSYEQYF; clone_size: NA; v_call: TRBV27; d_call: TRBD2; j_call: TRBJ2-7
cdr3_nt: TGTGCCAGCAGCCAGGGGGGAGGAAATGGAGAGCAGTACTTC; cdr3_aa: CASSQGGGNGEQYF; clone_size: NA; v_call: TRBV3-1/TRBV3-2; d_call: NA; j_call: TRBJ2-7
cdr3_nt: TGTGCCAGCAGCGATGGCGGCGGCTCCTACAATGAGCAGTTCTTC; cdr3_aa: CASSDGGGSYNEQFF; clone_size: NA; v_call: TRBV9; d_call: NA; j_call: TRBJ2-1
cdr3_nt: TGTGCCAGCCGCACTGGTACAGCTGGGCTATATAATTCACCCCTCCACTTT; cdr3_aa: CASRTGTAGLYNSPLHF; clone_size: NA; v_call: TRBV27; d_call: NA; j_call: TRBJ1-6
cdr3_nt: TGTGCCAGCAGCTTAGACGGGGGGCCGCTAAATTCACCCCTCCACTTT; cdr3_aa: CASSLDGGPLNSPLHF; clone_size: NA; v_call: TRBV7-6; d_call: NA; j_call: TRBJ1-6
cdr3_nt: TGCGCCAGCAGCTTGGGACAACCGTCTGGGGCCAACGTCCTGACTTTC; cdr3_aa: CASSLGQPSGANVLTF; clone_size: NA; v_call: TRBV5-1; d_call: NA; j_call: TRBJ2-6
cdr3_nt: TGTGCCAGTAGTAGGGACAGCTATAGCAATCAGCCCCAGCATTTT; cdr3_aa: CASSRDSYSNQPQHF; clone_size: NA; v_call: TRBV19; d_call: TRBD1; j_call: TRBJ1-5
cdr3_nt: TGTGCCAGTTCCTCAGGGGGATGGGATGGCTACACCTTC; cdr3_aa: CASSSGGWDGYTF; clone_size: NA; v_call: TRBV12-3/TRBV12-4; d_call: TRBD1; j_call: TRBJ1-2
cdr3_nt: TGTGCCAGCAGCCACGCTAGCGGGAAACAAGAGACCCAGTACTTC; cdr3_aa: CASSHASGKQETQYF; clone_size: NA; v_call: TRBV14; d_call: TRBD2; j_call: TRBJ2-5
cdr3_nt: TGTGCCAGCAGAGCAACAGGGGGTTGGAATGAAAAACTGTTTTTT; cdr3_aa: CASRATGGWNEKLFF; clone_size: NA; v_call: TRBV25-1; d_call: TRBD1; j_call: TRBJ1-4
cdr3_nt: TGTGCCAGTAGCCCCCGGGACAGCTATCTAGCTAACTATGGCTACACCTTC; cdr3_aa: CASSPRDSYLANYGYTF; clone_size: NA; v_call: TRBV19; d_call: TRBD1; j_call: TRBJ1-2
cdr3_nt: TGTGCCAGCAGCTTGATCTCCGGCAGGTGGTACTTC; cdr3_aa: CASSLISGRWYF; clone_size: NA; v_call: TRBV5-5; d_call: NA; j_call: TRBJ2-7